The 8 T cell receptor beta chains below were found in one sample sequenced in a study of Ad26.COV2.S vaccination and SARS-CoV-2 variants. Treatment of the sample: over 15 received Ad26.COV2.S at low or high dose, single or two shots; 5 received placebo; per-sample allocation not given. Following the first vaccine or placebo injection, samples were taken on day 63. The assay was immunoSEQ multiplex PCR, and TCRdb's table has in-frame clones only and misses some. The profile shows about 350,000 clones, 88% of them singletons. The sample was peripheral blood, taken in a trial of Ad26.COV2.S vaccine versus placebo. Receptors were obtained from a person between 18 and 60 years old who received the Ad26.COV2.S COVID-19 vaccine or a placebo.

The chain uses TRBV29-1 and TRBJ2-2; no clear D. V was shortened by 0 bases and J by 3 bases, with 5 bases between the two germline ends. Per germline, CDR1 SQVTM and CDR2 ANQGSEA. The CDR3 totals 13 residues. The CDR3 sequence is CSVEDRHTGELFF. As DNA, the CDR3 is TGCAGCGTTGAAGACAGACACACCGGGGAGCTGTTTTTT.

This rearrangement joins TRBV9 to TRBJ2-7; 9 bases align to TRBD2. CDR3 length: 16 amino acids. The V gene end was trimmed by 4 bases and the J gene end by 4 bases; junction bases not matched to a gene: 12. The V gene's germline CDR1 is SGDLS and CDR2 YYNGEE. In DNA, the CDR3 is TGTGCCAGCAGCCCGGGACCGGGACTAGCCTCTTACGAGCAGTACTTC. Its translation is CASSPGPGLASYEQYF. The full variable domain, in which reference TRBV9 and TRBJ2-7 provide the parts outside the CDR3, is DSGVTQTPKHLITATGQRVTLRCSPRSGDLSVYWYQQSLDQGLQFLIQYYNGEERAKGNILERFSAQQFPDLHSELNLSSLELGDSALYFCASSPGPGLASYEQYFGPGTRLTVT.

This chain links TRBV7-9 with TRBJ2-7; TRBD2 is a possible D gene (7 bases). V was shortened by 4 bases and J by 2 bases, with 18 bases between the two germline ends. The germline V gene encodes CDR1 SEHNR and CDR2 FQNEAQ (reference sequence). This CDR3 is built from 16 residues. The CDR3, as DNA: TGTGCCAGCAGCTCGCGGGGCGGGGGCAGGACCTACGAGCAGTACTTC. This encodes CASSSRGGGRTYEQYF.

The chain links TRBV6-2 or TRBV6-3 to TRBJ2-7; unclear D gene. Germline V gives CDR1 MNHEY, CDR2 SVGEGT. The CDR3 loop spans 12 amino acids. V lost 4 bases to trimming and J lost 6 bases, with 10 bases between them. CDR3 residues: CASSLGSREQYF. In DNA form, the CDR3 reads TGTGCCAGCAGTTTGGGTAGCCGCGAGCAGTACTTC.

This sequence joins TRBV30 and TRBJ1-2, with a possible D match to TRBD1 (6 bases). The CDR3 loop spans 13 amino acids. Germline V gene lookup returns CDR1 GTSNPN and CDR2 SVGIG (reference sequence). V was trimmed by 4 bases and J by 7 bases, leaving 16 bases between them. The CDR3, as DNA: TGTGCCTGGACTCTCGGGGGGGCGGTTGGCTACACCTTC. Protein: CAWTLGGAVGYTF.

The CDR3 DNA reads as TGTGCCAGCAGCCATGGGACAGGTTCCCCCAGCACCTTC. This codes for CASSHGTGSPSTF. The chain combines TRBV3-1 (or the pseudogene TRBV3-2) with TRBJ1-2; 8 bases map to TRBD1. The germline V gene has CDR1 LGHDT and CDR2 YNNKEL (reference sequence). V dropped 3 bases and J dropped 13; count of bases not matched to a gene: 10. This CDR3 is built from 13 residues.

This chain uses TRBV30 with TRBJ1-2; tentative D call: TRBD1 (5 bases). Germline CDR1 GTSNPN, CDR2 SVGIG (reference sequence). The CDR3 extends over 15 amino acids. The V end was cut by 7 bases, the J end by 1 base, with 19 bases between. The CDR3 bases are TGTGCCTTAGAAGGGTGGGGCCCACTTAACTATGGCTACACCTTC. This codes for CALEGWGPLNYGYTF.

This clone was picked up a small number of times. This chain connects TRBV28 to TRBJ2-3; 7 bases align to TRBD1. V lost 4 bases and J lost 0; bases outside the gene matches: 4. The CDR3 has 15 residues. Per germline, CDR1 MDHEN and CDR2 SYDVKM. CDR3 DNA sequence: TGTGCCAGCAGTTATACAGGGGTTAGCACAGATACGCAGTATTTT. Translated, it gives CASSYTGVSTDTQYF.